This T cell receptor beta chain was obtained from a study of CD8+CD57+ T cells in acquired aplastic anemia. Study-level background: Each DNA sample taken from sorted CD4+ and CD8+ cells came to approximately 3 ug on average. Study-wide points: Patients shared just under 30 CD8+ CDR3 sequences with controls.

After removal of 1 base from V and 3 bases from J, the junction contained 2 bases not matched to a gene. Looked up from germline, CDR1 is MGHRA and CDR2 is YSYEKL. The CDR3 is 14 amino acids. This clonotype occurred many times. The antigen is not known. The patients chosen for sequencing had shown expansion of CD8+CD57+ cells (detected by flow cytometry). No patient had been given any therapy when blood was sampled. For CDR3 and TCR beta VDJ profiling, genomic DNA was the template used. TCRdb re-called the reads with MiXCR, one entry per CDR3 protein. The table lists 150,000 to 160,000 distinct CDR3 sequences, approximately 52% of them singletons.

The TCR originated in a human donor with aplastic anemia. The chain is built from TRBV4-1 and TRBJ2-7; the match to TRBD2 covers 8 bases. Sample: sorted CD4+, CD8+, or CD8+CD57+ T cells (not recorded which) from PBMCs. CDR3 nucleotides: TGCGCCAGCAGCCAAGTGGGACTAGACTACGAGCAGTACTTC. Amino acid sequence: CASSQVGLDYEQYF.